The 18 T cell receptor beta chains below were found in one sample sequenced in a study of blood T cell repertoires in COVID-19. TCRdb's copy holds only in-frame clones and misses some; the assay was immunoSEQ multiplex PCR. The table shows roughly 250,000 clones, with around 88% occurring only once. Material for sequencing was PBMCs or T cells enriched from blood (not recorded which). These receptor sequences come from a woman in her 40s with acute COVID-19.

Written as DNA, the CDR3 is TGCGCCAGCAGCTTGCAGCAGGCAAACACCGGGGAGCTGTTTTTT. Translated, it gives CASSLQQANTGELFF. The genes are TRBV5-1 and TRBJ2-2, with D unresolved. Germline V lookup: CDR1 SGHRS, CDR2 YFSETQ. CDR3 length equals 15 residues. Between the trimmed V and J ends, which lost 1 base and 2 bases, there was a span of 9 bases.

The chain joins TRBV9 to TRBJ1-6; 8 bases agree with TRBD1. Germline lookup yields CDR1 SGDLS and CDR2 YYNGEE. The CDR3 extends over 14 amino acids. Germline trimming cut 7 bases from V and 4 bases from J; bases unmatched to any gene: 4. CDR3 bases: TGTGCCAGCGACAGGGGCGGATATAATTCACCCCTCCACTTT. It specifies CASDRGGYNSPLHF.

CDR3 amino acids: CASSPLGGVYTEAFF. The CDR3 DNA follows: TGCGCCAGCAGCCCCCTGGGAGGGGTGTACACTGAAGCTTTCTTT. The chain has TRBV5-1 and TRBJ1-1; the D gene is possibly TRBD1 (5 bases). The CDR3 has 15 amino acids. Trimming took 4 bases from V and 3 from J, leaving 16 bases between them. The germline V gene encodes CDR1 SGHRS and CDR2 YFSETQ.

The chain links TRBV29-1 to TRBJ1-2; D gene unclear. Trimming stripped 7 bases from V and 4 bases from J, with 13 bases between. The CDR3 runs to 12 residues. Looked up from germline, CDR1 is SQVTM and CDR2 is ANQGSEA. The CDR3, as DNA: TGCAGCGCGACCCAAGCGGCCTATGGCTACACCTTC. Its translation: CSATQAAYGYTF. Full variable domain (remainder filled in from reference TRBV29-1 and TRBJ1-2): SAVISQKPSRDICQRGTSLTIQCQVDSQVTMMFWYRQQPGQSLTLIATANQGSEATYESGFVIDKFPISRPNLTFSTLTVSNMSPEDSSIYLCSATQAAYGYTFGSGTRLTVV.

The genes are TRBV5-5 and TRBJ1-6, with 8 bases fitting TRBD1. V lost 0 bases, J lost 6 bases, and 2 bases stayed unmatched. Germline V lookup: CDR1 SGHKS, CDR2 YYEKEE (reference sequence). The CDR3 spans 15 residues. CDR3 sequence (DNA): TGTGCCAGCAGCTTGGGGACAGGGCGTAATTCACCCCTCCACTTT. Protein sequence: CASSLGTGRNSPLHF.

The chain combines TRBV9 with TRBJ2-2; 11 positions match TRBD2. The CDR3 length is 20 residues. CDR1 is SGDLS and CDR2 is YYNGEE in the germline V gene. V dropped 4 bases and J dropped 6; count of bases not matched to a gene: 20. CDR3 loop: CASSSSLTLRLAGGAGELFF. The CDR3 DNA reads TGTGCCAGCAGCTCCTCTCTGACCTTGCGGCTAGCGGGAGGCGCCGGGGAGCTGTTTTTT.

This clone was detected a few times. The gene calls are TRBV5-4 and TRBJ2-1, with 10 bases that match TRBD2. CDR1 and CDR2 (germline): SGHNT, YYREEE (reference sequence). The V and J ends lost 0 bases and 6 bases, in that order; junction bases with no gene match: 6. The CDR3 runs 16 residues. CDR3 sequence (DNA): TGTGCCAGCAGCTTGGCGCCTAGCGGGAGTATCAATGAGCAGTTCTTC. Protein product: CASSLAPSGSINEQFF. The full variable domain, rest sourced from reference TRBV5-4 and TRBJ2-1, is ETGVTQSPTHLIKTRGQQVTLRCSSQSGHNTVSWYQQALGQGPQFIFQYYREEENGRGNFPPRFSGLQFPNYSSELNVNALELDDSALYLCASSLAPSGSINEQFFGPGTRLTVL.

V is TRBV19 and J is TRBJ2-1; 11 bases match TRBD2. The CDR3 runs to 17 residues. The germline CDR1 and CDR2 sequences are LNHDA and SQIVND (reference sequence). Unmatched junction bases numbered 9, after V lost 4 bases and J lost 4 bases. CDR3 nucleotide sequence: TGTGCCAGTAGTACTGTATTTGGGACTAGCGGTTACAATGAGCAGTTCTTC. Translated, it gives CASSTVFGTSGYNEQFF.

The chain recombines TRBV13 with TRBJ1-1; D remains ambiguous. V gave up 0 bases and J gave up 4 bases, with 9 bases separating them. From germline, CDR1 is PRHDT and CDR2 FYEKMQ (reference sequence). CDR3 length equals 14 residues. The CDR3 region has the DNA TGTGCCAGCAGCTTAGGTCCCGGTAGCACTGAAGCTTTCTTT. This gives the protein CASSLGPGSTEAFF.

The CDR3: CAGAEQYV. CDR3 bases: TGTGCCGGGGCCGAGCAGTACGTC. This chain uses TRBV14 with TRBJ2-7, with a tentative D call TRBD1 (5 bases). The CDR3 has 8 residues. Trimming removed 11 bases from V and 6 bases from J, with 5 bases in between. CDR1 and CDR2 (germline): SGHDN, FVKESK.

This rearrangement joins TRBV3-1 (or the pseudogene TRBV3-2) to TRBJ1-4; TRBD1 matches at 9 bases. Germline loops: CDR1 LGHDT, CDR2 YNNKEL (reference sequence). The V and J ends lost 2 bases and 8 bases, in that order; junction bases with no gene match: 6. The CDR3 length is 15 residues. The CDR3 loop reads CASSQRTGVSEKLFF. The CDR3 nucleotides are TGTGCCAGCAGCCAACGGACAGGGGTTAGCGAAAAACTGTTTTTT.

The V call is TRBV6-5, the J call TRBJ1-1, with D perhaps matching TRBD1 (6 bases). This CDR3 has 11 amino acids. V lost 5 bases, J lost 5 bases, and 6 bases lay in between. Per the germline V gene, CDR1 is MNHEY and CDR2 is SVGAGI. The DNA for the CDR3 is TGTGCCAGCAGTCAGGGGACTGAAGCTTTCTTT. As protein: CASSQGTEAFF.

The genes are TRBV19 and TRBJ2-3; 7 nucleotides agree with TRBD1. Germline CDR1 is LNHDA and CDR2 is SQIVND (reference sequence). Trimming cost V 6 bases and J 4 bases; bases outside gene matches: 22. This CDR3 is built from 19 residues. CDR3 in amino acids: CASSKRPGQQLLRADTQYF. CDR3 DNA: TGTGCCAGTAGCAAACGACCGGGACAGCAGCTCCTACGCGCAGATACGCAGTATTTT.

In the case of this clone: The junction and the germline gene differ at one end; a read error may be behind it. The rearrangement uses TRBV5-1 and TRBJ2-7, with TRBD2 matching over 11 bases. Germline-derived CDR1 and CDR2 are SGHRS and YFSETQ. This CDR3 contains 14 residues. CDR3 sequence reads: CASSLEVSGREPNF. In nucleotides, the CDR3 is TGCGCCAGCAGCTTGGAGGTTAGCGGGAGGGAGCCTAACTTC.

This clone was recorded only once. The chain has TRBV28 and TRBJ1-5; D is ambiguous. The CDR3 contains 14 residues. The germline V and J ends were trimmed by 8 bases and 1 base, with 12 bases remaining between them. Germline CDR1 and CDR2: MDHEN and SYDVKM. The CDR3 DNA reads TGTGCCAGCGGGCCAGGTACCAGCAATCAGCCCCAGCATTTT. Translated: CASGPGTSNQPQHF. Filled out from reference TRBV28 and TRBJ1-5, the complete variable domain reads DVKVTQSSRYLVKRTGEKVFLECVQDMDHENMFWYRQDPGLGLRLIYFSYDVKMKEKGDIPEGYSVSREKKERFSLILESASTNQTSMYLCASGPGTSNQPQHFGDGTRLSIL.

This chain uses TRBV5-3 with TRBJ2-5; tentative D call: TRBD1 (5 bases). TRBV5-3 qualifies as an ORF whose function is uncertain. V was trimmed by 4 bases and J by 2 bases, leaving 12 bases between them. The CDR3 totals 14 residues. The CDR3 loop reads CARSKDTEQETQYF. The DNA of the CDR3 is TGTGCCAGAAGCAAGGACACCGAACAAGAGACCCAGTACTTC.

V gene TRBV7-2 combines with J gene TRBJ1-1; D might be TRBD1 (5 bases). Germline loops: CDR1 SGHTA, CDR2 FQGNSA. V shed 2 bases and J shed 0 bases, with 10 bases lying between them. The CDR3 covers 15 residues. CDR3 sequence reads: CASSLIGGMNTEAFF. The CDR3 DNA is TGTGCCAGCAGCTTAATCGGGGGAATGAACACTGAAGCTTTCTTT. Together with reference TRBV7-2 and TRBJ1-1, the CDR3 gives the full variable domain: GAGVSQSPSNKVTEKGKDVELRCDPISGHTALYWYRQSLGQGLEFLIYFQGNSAPDKSGLPSDRFSAERTGGSVSTLTIQRTQQEDSAVYLCASSLIGGMNTEAFFGQGTRLTVV.

The chain links TRBV7-8 to TRBJ2-3; TRBD2 is a possible D gene (6 bases). The CDR3 runs 18 residues. In germline, CDR1 is SGHVS, CDR2 FQNEAQ. V was pared by 5 bases and J by 0 bases, with 21 bases between. CDR3 in amino acids: CASSPTRGSISSTDTQYF. Here the CDR3 DNA reads TGTGCCAGCAGCCCCACCCGGGGGAGCATCTCTAGCACAGATACGCAGTATTTT.